Below are 2 T cell receptor beta chains sequenced from a single sample in a study of shared clonotypes between healthy human individuals. Repertoires were generated with immunoSEQ multiplex PCR, while TCRdb's copy carries only in-frame clones and drops some. This sample carries approximately 330,000 clones, around 67% of them seen once, and the ten largest clones take roughly 10%. The specimen was memory CD4+ T cells sorted from blood. The subset: CD45RA-negative fraction. The origin of the receptors is a man aged 25 to 40 in good health.

The chain combines TRBV28 with TRBJ2-7, with TRBD2 matching over 10 bases. V dropped 5 bases and J dropped 4; count of bases not matched to a gene: 8. There are 15 residues in the CDR3. Germline V gene sequence: CDR1 MDHEN, CDR2 SYDVKM. CDR3 sequence (DNA): TGTGCCAGCAGTCCCCTAGCGGGAGAAGTGTACGAGCAGTACTTC. It is translated as CASSPLAGEVYEQYF.

The genes are TRBV5-1 and TRBJ2-3, with TRBD2 matching 7 bases. The CDR3 is made up of 17 amino acids. V dropped 0 bases and J dropped 2; count of bases not matched to a gene: 9. The germline CDR1 and CDR2 sequences are SGHRS and YFSETQ. The CDR3 DNA sequence: TGCGCCAGCAGCTTGGCCCACGAAGCGGGGAACACAGATACGCAGTATTTT. Translated: CASSLAHEAGNTDTQYF.